This TCR beta chain comes out of a study of OX40 agonist ivuxolimab in advanced cancers. Worth noting for this clone: What it recognizes is unknown.

Study observations and caveats: Dose levels from 0.1 to 3.0 mg/kg saw CD4+ and CD8+ blood T cells expand clonally by week 6.

V was trimmed by 7 bases and J by 7 bases, leaving 17 bases between them. This CDR3 spans 14 amino acids. Looked up from germline, CDR1 is MDHEN and CDR2 is SYDVKM. Sequenced by immunoSEQ multiplex PCR; TCRdb stores in-frame clones only, minus some. Of 55,000 or so clones listed, 70% to 90% were seen once; the top ten hold roughly 15%. The genes are TRBV28 and TRBJ1-5; D is possibly TRBD1 (6 bases). The specimen was CD4+ or CD8+ T cells sorted from blood, collected in a trial of the OX40 agonist ivuxolimab. The TCR sequence derives from an adult with an advanced solid tumor such as melanoma, head and neck, liver or kidney cancer. CDR3 DNA: TGTGCCAGCAAGGGGCCAGGGGAGCGACAGCCCCAGCATTTT. Translation gives CASKGPGERQPQHF.